A selection of T cell receptor beta chains follows, all from one sample in a study of T cell responses to AZD1222 COVID-19 vaccine. TCRdb's table, derived via immunoSEQ multiplex PCR, lists solely in-frame clones and lacks some. This repertoire shows around 180,000 clones, around 93% found once; its top ten account for 7.5% to 10%. The specimen was peripheral blood, collected on day 0 of AZD1222 vaccination. The source of these receptors is an adult in good health. Each CDR3 is given with its conserved first and last residue. The order of the fields is V gene, J gene, clone size, D gene, CDR3 DNA, CDR3 protein. A D gene is named only where the DNA matches it firmly. Clone size is not always given. Where it is, it says once, few, many or a class for expanded clones.

V: TRBV9; J: TRBJ2-6; size: -; D: -; DNA: TGTGCCAGCAGTAAACCACGGGGCTCTGGGGCCAACGTCCTGACTTTC; CDR3: CASSKPRGSGANVLTF
V: TRBV30; J: TRBJ1-3; size: -; D: -; DNA: TGTGCCTGGAAAGTGGGAGGCTCTGGAAACACCATATATTTT; CDR3: CAWKVGGSGNTIYF
V: TRBV27; J: TRBJ1-6; size: -; D: -; DNA: TGTGCCAGCAGTTTAACTTCAGGGGAGGGACCCCTCCACTTT; CDR3: CASSLTSGEGPLHF
V: TRBV7-3; J: TRBJ2-7; size: -; D: -; DNA: TGTGCCAGCAGCCCCCACCCGGGCTCCTACGAGCAGTACTTC; CDR3: CASSPHPGSYEQYF
V: TRBV6-5; J: TRBJ1-5; size: -; D: -; DNA: TGTGCCAGCAGTTACCTGGACAGAGTTACTCAGCCCCAGCATTTT; CDR3: CASSYLDRVTQPQHF
V: TRBV5-5; J: TRBJ2-7; size: -; D: -; DNA: TGTGCCAGCAGCCCAGTAGGGCGGTACGAGCAGTACTTC; CDR3: CASSPVGRYEQYF
V: TRBV28; J: TRBJ1-5; size: once; D: TRBD1; DNA: TGTGCCATCCAGGGGGGCGGGGATCAGCCCCAGCATTTT; CDR3: CAIQGGGDQPQHF
V: TRBV28; J: TRBJ2-4; size: -; D: TRBD1; DNA: TGTGCCAGCAGTATCCGGACAGGGGGCTTCGCCAAAAACATTCAGTACTTC; CDR3: CASSIRTGGFAKNIQYF
V: TRBV10-3; J: TRBJ2-7; size: -; D: TRBD1; DNA: TGTGCCATCAGTGGGCAGGGGGAGAACGAGCAGTACTTC; CDR3: CAISGQGENEQYF
V: TRBV6-2/TRBV6-3; J: TRBJ2-3; size: -; D: TRBD2; DNA: TGTGCCAGCAGTCAGGGACTAGCGTTCACAGATACGCAGTATTTT; CDR3: CASSQGLAFTDTQYF
V: TRBV7-2; J: TRBJ2-2; size: -; D: -; DNA: TGTGCCAGCAGCCTTAGGGCGGGCAACACCGGGGAGCTGTTTTTT; CDR3: CASSLRAGNTGELFF
V: TRBV24-1; J: TRBJ2-1; size: -; D: TRBD2; DNA: TGTGCCACCAGTGATCCGACTAGCCCGACCACCAATGAGCAGTTCTTC; CDR3: CATSDPTSPTTNEQFF
V: TRBV6-5; J: TRBJ1-3; size: -; D: TRBD1; DNA: TGTGCCAGCAGTTACGGACAGGCTTCCTCTGGAAACACCATATATTTT; CDR3: CASSYGQASSGNTIYF
V: TRBV21-1; J: TRBJ1-1; size: -; D: -; DNA: TGTGCCAGCCCGGGACATAAGAACACTGAAGCTTTCTTT; CDR3: CASPGHKNTEAFF
V: TRBV5-8; J: TRBJ1-2; size: -; D: -; DNA: TGTGCCAGCAGCTTGTTTGTCCAGAAAGGTGGCTACACCTTC; CDR3: CASSLFVQKGGYTF
V: TRBV5-1; J: TRBJ2-5; size: -; D: -; DNA: TGCGCCAGCAGCTTGACAGGGCATTTACAAGAGACCCAGTACTTC; CDR3: CASSLTGHLQETQYF
V: TRBV5-1; J: TRBJ1-2; size: -; D: -; DNA: TGCGCCAGCAGCCCCTCACCCGGGACGACTTTAGGCTACACCTTC; CDR3: CASSPSPGTTLGYTF
V: TRBV7-2; J: TRBJ2-7; size: -; D: TRBD1; DNA: TGTGCCAGCAGCGAGGGACAGGGGGCTTCCTACGAGCAGTACTTC; CDR3: CASSEGQGASYEQYF
V: TRBV7-2; J: TRBJ2-3; size: -; D: TRBD2; DNA: TGTGCGACTAGCGGGCCCACAGATACGCAGTATTTT; CDR3: CATSGPTDTQYF
V: TRBV6-5; J: TRBJ1-3; size: -; D: -; DNA: TGTGCCAGCGGGTTAACGAACGGAAACACCATATATTTT; CDR3: CASGLTNGNTIYF
V: TRBV27; J: TRBJ2-7; size: -; D: -; DNA: TGTGCCAGCAGTCCCAAGATCCGTCCCTACGAGCAGTACTTC; CDR3: CASSPKIRPYEQYF
V: TRBV7-9; J: TRBJ2-1; size: -; D: TRBD2; DNA: TGTGCCAGCAGCTCAGTCCGGGGCGGGAGCTCCTACAATGAGCAGTTCTTC; CDR3: CASSSVRGGSSYNEQFF
V: TRBV23-1; J: TRBJ2-2; size: -; D: TRBD1; DNA: TGCGCCAGCAGTGAATACCGGGACAGGGAAGCACACCGGGGAGCTGTTTTT; CDR3: CASSEYRDREAHRGAVF
V: TRBV5-6; J: TRBJ2-5; size: -; D: TRBD1; DNA: TGTGCCAGCAGCTTGGACAGGGGGCGATTTGAAGAGACCCAGTACTTC; CDR3: CASSLDRGRFEETQYF
V: TRBV19; J: TRBJ1-5; size: -; D: -; DNA: TGTGCCAGTAGTATAGACAGGTCCAGGGGGCCCCAGCATTTT; CDR3: CASSIDRSRGPQHF
V: TRBV19; J: TRBJ1-4; size: -; D: -; DNA: TGTGCCAGTAGTATAGGCGCAGGGCCGGAAAAACTGTTTTTT; CDR3: CASSIGAGPEKLFF
V: TRBV27; J: TRBJ1-2; size: -; D: TRBD1; DNA: TGTGCCAGCAGTTTGGACAGGGAAAGCTTGGGCTACACCTTC; CDR3: CASSLDRESLGYTF
V: TRBV24-1; J: TRBJ2-3; size: -; D: TRBD2; DNA: TGTGCCCCGACTAGCGGGAGGACAGATACGCAGTATTTT; CDR3: CAPTSGRTDTQYF
V: TRBV24-1; J: TRBJ2-2; size: -; D: TRBD1; DNA: TGTGCCACCAGTGACCTTCCGGGACAGGGTAACACCGGGGAGCTGTTTTTT; CDR3: CATSDLPGQGNTGELFF
V: TRBV29-1; J: TRBJ2-5; size: -; D: TRBD1; DNA: TGCAGCGTTGCCCGGGACAGTCAAGAGACCCAGTACTTC; CDR3: CSVARDSQETQYF
V: TRBV6-2/TRBV6-3; J: TRBJ2-3; size: few; D: TRBD1; DNA: TGTGCCAGCAGTTACCGGGGACAGTTAGGGGATACGCAGTATTTT; CDR3: CASSYRGQLGDTQYF
V: TRBV30; J: TRBJ2-3; size: -; D: TRBD2; DNA: TGTGCCTGGAGTGCGGCTAGCGGGAGGGGGACAGATACGCAGTATTTT; CDR3: CAWSAASGRGTDTQYF
V: TRBV10-3; J: TRBJ1-5; size: -; D: -; DNA: TGTGCCATCAGTGAGAGAGACAGCAAGAATCAGCCCCAGCATTTT; CDR3: CAISERDSKNQPQHF
V: TRBV15; J: TRBJ2-7; size: once; D: TRBD2; DNA: TGTGCCACCAGCATTAGCGGGAGGGCCAACGAGCAGTACTTC; CDR3: CATSISGRANEQYF
V: TRBV9; J: TRBJ2-1; size: -; D: TRBD2; DNA: TGTGCCAGCAGCGTAAGTGGACTAGCGGGAGTTCTCTCCTACAATGAGCAGTTCTTC; CDR3: CASSVSGLAGVLSYNEQFF
V: TRBV7-3; J: TRBJ1-1; size: -; D: -; DNA: TGTGCCAGCAGCTTAACGCCGAACACTGAAGCTTTCTTT; CDR3: CASSLTPNTEAFF
V: TRBV5-6; J: TRBJ1-1; size: -; D: -; DNA: TGTGCCAGCAGCGGAGGAGGGATTAACACTGAAGCTTTCTTT; CDR3: CASSGGGINTEAFF
V: TRBV27; J: TRBJ1-2; size: -; D: TRBD1; DNA: TGTGCCAGCAGCCCTTCGACAGGGCCATATGGCTACACCTTC; CDR3: CASSPSTGPYGYTF
V: TRBV6-1; J: TRBJ1-4; size: -; D: -; DNA: TGTGCCAGCAGTGAAGCGCGGGGGGGAAAACTGTTTTTT; CDR3: CASSEARGGKLFF
V: TRBV7-7; J: TRBJ2-3; size: -; D: TRBD1; DNA: TGTGCTAGCAGCAGGACAGGGGGCAAAGATACGCAGTATTTT; CDR3: CASSRTGGKDTQYF
V: TRBV27; J: TRBJ1-2; size: -; D: TRBD1; DNA: TGTGCCAGCAGTTCCCAGGGACAGGGTATAATCGACACCTTC; CDR3: CASSSQGQGIIDTF
V: TRBV5-8; J: TRBJ2-3; size: -; D: -; DNA: TGTGCCAGCAGCTTGGACAGGGGCACAGATACGCAGTATTTT; CDR3: CASSLDRGTDTQYF
V: TRBV28; J: TRBJ1-1; size: -; D: TRBD1; DNA: TGTGCCAGCAGTTTTTATGGGACAGGGGTCCCGAACACTGAAGCTTTCTTT; CDR3: CASSFYGTGVPNTEAFF
V: TRBV5-1; J: TRBJ2-5; size: many; D: -; DNA: TGCGCCTCCAGCGCCCAGACGTACCAAGAGACCCAGTACTTC; CDR3: CASSAQTYQETQYF
V: TRBV19; J: TRBJ1-5; size: -; D: -; DNA: TGTGCCAGTGGGAGATTTAATCAGCCCCAGCATTTT; CDR3: CASGRFNQPQHF
V: TRBV9; J: TRBJ2-3; size: -; D: TRBD2; DNA: TGTGCCAGCAGCCCTAACCCCCCTAGCGGAAGAGCAGATACGCAGTATTTT; CDR3: CASSPNPPSGRADTQYF
V: TRBV28; J: TRBJ1-4; size: -; D: -; DNA: TGTGCCAGCAGTATTGGGCAGGGGTGGGAAAAACTGTTTTTT; CDR3: CASSIGQGWEKLFF
V: TRBV4-2; J: TRBJ1-4; size: -; D: -; DNA: TGTGCCAGCAGCCAAGAAGCTGCAAAACTGTTTTTT; CDR3: CASSQEAAKLFF
V: TRBV10-3; J: TRBJ1-1; size: -; D: -; DNA: TGTGCCATCAGTGGCCTCGACACTGAAGCTTTCTTT; CDR3: CAISGLDTEAFF
V: TRBV6-5; J: TRBJ1-2; size: -; D: TRBD1; DNA: TGTGCCAGCAAGATTGGGACAGCCCCTCGTGGCTACACCTTC; CDR3: CASKIGTAPRGYTF
V: TRBV3-1/TRBV3-2; J: TRBJ1-5; size: -; D: TRBD1; DNA: TGTGCCAGCAGCCTTGGGGCCCAGGGGGTACAGCCCCAGCATTTT; CDR3: CASSLGAQGVQPQHF
V: TRBV11-2; J: TRBJ1-3; size: -; D: -; DNA: TGTGCCAGCAGCCCCAGACTCGTCGGCATTGGAAACACCATATATTTT; CDR3: CASSPRLVGIGNTIYF
V: TRBV7-6; J: TRBJ2-3; size: -; D: TRBD1; DNA: TGTGCCAGCAGCTCCCAGGGGGTAATCAACTCTAGCACAGATACGCAGTATTTT; CDR3: CASSSQGVINSSTDTQYF
V: TRBV6-5; J: TRBJ2-2; size: -; D: -; DNA: TGTGCCAGCGGGTACGGGGGCCAAGGGTCCGGGGAGCTGTTTTTT; CDR3: CASGYGGQGSGELFF
V: TRBV10-1; J: TRBJ1-2; size: -; D: -; DNA: TGCGCCAGCAGTCAAGGCCCTGCAAGATCAGGCTACACCTTC; CDR3: CASSQGPARSGYTF
V: TRBV30; J: TRBJ1-1; size: -; D: TRBD1; DNA: TGTGCCTGGACGTTTGGGACAGGGGTCGCTTTCTTT; CDR3: CAWTFGTGVAFF
V: TRBV2; J: TRBJ1-2; size: -; D: -; DNA: TGTGCCAGCAGTGGAACCTCGTTACAGGCAATCTATGGCTACACCTTC; CDR3: CASSGTSLQAIYGYTF